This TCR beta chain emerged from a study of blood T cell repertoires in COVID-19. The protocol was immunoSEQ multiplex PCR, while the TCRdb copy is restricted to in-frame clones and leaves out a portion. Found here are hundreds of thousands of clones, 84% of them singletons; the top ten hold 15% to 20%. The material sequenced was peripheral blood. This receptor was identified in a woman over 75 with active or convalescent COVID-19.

CDR3 loop: CASSLGHLGAKNIQYF. The CDR3 DNA follows: TGTGCCAGCAGCCTGGGCCACTTGGGGGCAAAAAACATTCAGTACTTC. The genes are TRBV7-2 and TRBJ2-4; D is perhaps TRBD1 (6 bases). V was pared by 5 bases and J by 4 bases, with 18 bases between. The germline V gene encodes CDR1 SGHTA and CDR2 FQGNSA. The CDR3 sequence is 16 residues long.